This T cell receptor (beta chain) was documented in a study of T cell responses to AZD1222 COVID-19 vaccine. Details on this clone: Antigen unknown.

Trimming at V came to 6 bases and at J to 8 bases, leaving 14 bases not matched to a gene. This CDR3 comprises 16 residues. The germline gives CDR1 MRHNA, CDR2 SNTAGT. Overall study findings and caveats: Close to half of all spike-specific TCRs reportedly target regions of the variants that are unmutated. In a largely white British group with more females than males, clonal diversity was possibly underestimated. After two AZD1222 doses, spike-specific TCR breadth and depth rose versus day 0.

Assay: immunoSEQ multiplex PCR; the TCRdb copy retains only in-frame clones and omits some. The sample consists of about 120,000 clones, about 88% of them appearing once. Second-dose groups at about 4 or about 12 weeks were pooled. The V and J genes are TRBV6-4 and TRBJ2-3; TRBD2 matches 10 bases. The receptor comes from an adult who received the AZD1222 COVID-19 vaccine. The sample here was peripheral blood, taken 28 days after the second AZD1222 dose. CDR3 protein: CASSPTAGGYRSTQYF. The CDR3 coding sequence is TGTGCCAGCAGCCCTACAGCGGGGGGGTATCGTAGTACGCAGTATTTT.